This entry lists 25 T cell receptor beta chains sequenced from one sample in a study of OX40 agonist ivuxolimab in advanced cancers. Some clones are missing from TCRdb's copy, which holds only in-frame ones; the method was immunoSEQ multiplex PCR. Of about 53,000 clones listed, 75% to 90% are singletons. The material was CD4+ or CD8+ T cells sorted from blood, obtained in a trial of the OX40 agonist ivuxolimab. The receptors originated from an adult with an advanced solid tumor such as melanoma, head and neck, liver or kidney cancer.

The chain employs TRBV6-5 and TRBJ2-1; unclear D gene. The CDR3 has 14 amino acids. Germline V gene sequence: CDR1 MNHEY, CDR2 SVGAGI. Trimming removed 7 bases from V and 2 bases from J, with 12 bases in between. The CDR3 bases are TGTGCCAGCATGCAGACACCCACCTACAATGAGCAGTTCTTC. As protein: CASMQTPTYNEQFF.

This clone was recorded a few times. V usage is TRBV7-9 and J usage is TRBJ2-5; D call uncertain. The germline V gene has CDR1 SEHNR and CDR2 FQNEAQ (reference sequence). This CDR3 has 15 amino acids. The V end lost 5 bases, the J end lost 0 bases, and 13 bases lay between the germline ends. The DNA for the CDR3 is TGTGCCAGCAGCCTCGACGTTGGGTACCAAGAGACCCAGTACTTC. It codes for CASSLDVGYQETQYF. Supplemented by reference TRBV7-9 and TRBJ2-5, the full variable domain reads DTGVSQNPRHKITKRGQNVTFRCDPISEHNRLYWYRQTLGQGPEFLTYFQNEAQLEKSRLLSDRFSAERPKGSFSTLEIQRTEQGDSAMYLCASSLDVGYQETQYFGPGTRLLVL.

The chain carries TRBV15 and TRBJ1-2; 8 bases line up with TRBD1. V lost 5 bases and J lost 8; bases outside the gene matches: 10. The CDR3 consists of 14 residues. Germline CDR1 is LNHNV and CDR2 is YYDKDF (reference sequence). CDR3 coding DNA: TGTGCCACCAGCCAAGAGACAGGGGTATACGGCTACACCTTC. Protein sequence: CATSQETGVYGYTF. Together with reference TRBV15 and TRBJ1-2, the CDR3 gives the full variable domain: DAMVIQNPRYQVTQFGKPVTLSCSQTLNHNVMYWYQQKSSQAPKLLFHYYDKDFNNEADTPDNFQSRRPNTSFCFLDIRSPGLGDTAMYLCATSQETGVYGYTFGSGTRLTVV.

V usage is TRBV5-4 and J usage is TRBJ2-6; the D is unclear. The germline CDR1 and CDR2 sequences are SGHNT and YYREEE (reference sequence). This CDR3 has 13 residues. Trimming stripped 5 bases from V and 3 bases from J, with 6 bases between. The CDR3 nucleotides are TGTGCCAGCAGGGGGTTTGGGGCCAACGTCCTGACTTTC. This codes for CASRGFGANVLTF. The variable domain in full, with the rest retrieved from reference TRBV5-4 and TRBJ2-6, is ETGVTQSPTHLIKTRGQQVTLRCSSQSGHNTVSWYQQALGQGPQFIFQYYREEENGRGNFPPRFSGLQFPNYSSELNVNALELDDSALYLCASRGFGANVLTFGAGSRLTVL.

Worth noting for this clone: One end of the junction is discordant with germline, which a read error may explain. CDR3 sequence reads: CASGVGAGGNTIYF. The CDR3 DNA is TGTGCCAGCGGCGTAGGGGCGGGTGGAAACACCATATATTTT. This sequence joins TRBV9 and TRBJ1-3, with D maybe TRBD1 (5 bases). Germline V CDR1 and CDR2: SGDLS, YYNGEE. The CDR3 is made up of 14 amino acids. The whole variable domain, remainder taken from reference TRBV9 and TRBJ1-3, is DSGVTQTPKHLITATGQRVTLRCSPRSGDLSVYWYQQSLDQGLQFLIQYYNGEERAKGNILERFSAQQFPDLHSELNLSSLELGDSALYFCASGVGAGGNTIYFGEGSWLTVV.

Here the CDR3 reads CASSPQGANEKLFF. CDR3 nucleotides: TGTGCCAGCAGTCCCCAGGGGGCTAATGAAAAACTGTTTTTT. The chain joins TRBV28 to TRBJ1-4; 7 bases are shared with TRBD1. Germline values: CDR1 MDHEN, CDR2 SYDVKM. The CDR3 spans 14 residues. The V and J ends lost 5 bases and 3 bases, in that order; junction bases with no gene match: 3.

The J gene is TRBJ2-1, the V gene TRBV29-1; D call uncertain. The CDR3 has 15 amino acids. V was shortened by 0 bases and J by 5 bases, with 14 bases between the two germline ends. Germline CDR1 reads SQVTM; CDR2 reads ANQGSEA. This CDR3 reads CSVEDSGNQNNEQFF. As DNA, the CDR3 is TGCAGCGTTGAAGACTCGGGCAACCAAAACAATGAGCAGTTCTTC.

The rearrangement links TRBV6-1 to TRBJ2-2; D call uncertain. The CDR3 consists of 12 residues. The germline V gene encodes CDR1 MNHNS and CDR2 SASEGT. Trimming took 4 bases from V and 3 from J, leaving 3 bases between them. CDR3 nucleotides: TGTGCCAGCAGTGTCTACACCGGGGAGCTGTTTTTT. Translating it yields CASSVYTGELFF.

V gene TRBV14 combines with J gene TRBJ2-7; weak D call: TRBD2 (6 bases). The CDR3 contains 14 residues. Germline-derived CDR1 and CDR2 are SGHDN and FVKESK. V lost 4 bases, J lost 1 base, and 11 bases lay in between. DNA of the CDR3: TGTGCCAGCAGCCCGTTACGGGGGTCCTACGAGCAGTACTTC. Its protein product is CASSPLRGSYEQYF.

The chain has TRBV10-1 and TRBJ2-3, with 10 nucleotides matching TRBD2. The J segment lost 4 bases and the V segment lost 4 bases, leaving 8 bases of the junction unmatched. Germline V gene data show CDR1 as WNHNN and CDR2 as SYGVQD (reference sequence). The CDR3 totals 16 residues. This CDR3 reads CASSAGTSVLSDTQYF. The CDR3 DNA reads as TGCGCCAGCAGTGCCGGGACTAGCGTTCTGTCAGATACGCAGTATTTT.

The chain employs TRBV12-5 and TRBJ2-2; D is ambiguous. The germline V gene encodes CDR1 LGHNT and CDR2 FRNRAP. This CDR3 spans 17 amino acids. Trimming removed 2 bases from V and 2 bases from J, with 15 bases in between. The CDR3 sequence is CASGLSTTITNTGELFF. Here the CDR3 DNA reads TGTGCTAGTGGTTTGTCAACCACTATTACCAACACCGGGGAGCTGTTTTTT.

The rearrangement links TRBV28 to TRBJ1-3; D call uncertain. V was trimmed by 2 bases and J by 4 bases, leaving 9 bases between them. The CDR3 has 14 amino acids. Per the germline V gene, CDR1 is MDHEN and CDR2 is SYDVKM. The chain's CDR3 is CASSLEVGGNTIYF. In DNA form, the CDR3 reads TGTGCCAGCAGTTTAGAGGTAGGAGGAAACACCATATATTTT.

The V and J genes are TRBV19 and TRBJ2-1; TRBD2 aligns across 9 bases. Germline assignment: CDR1 LNHDA and CDR2 SQIVND (reference sequence). This CDR3 contains 14 residues. The V segment lost 3 bases and the J segment 7 bases; nucleotides outside the gene matches: 4. This CDR3 is CASSISGGGNEQFF. The CDR3 bases are TGTGCCAGTAGTATTAGCGGGGGAGGGAATGAGCAGTTCTTC. The full variable domain, with the rest looked up from reference TRBV19 and TRBJ2-1, is DGGITQSPKYLFRKEGQNVTLSCEQNLNHDAMYWYRQDPGQGLRLIYYSQIVNDFQKGDIAEGYSVSREKKESFPLTVTSAQKNPTAFYLCASSISGGGNEQFFGPGTRLTVL.

The genes are TRBV2 and TRBJ2-1, with TRBD1 identical over 9 bases. V dropped 5 bases and J dropped 6; count of bases not matched to a gene: 11. This CDR3 contains 16 residues. Germline CDR1 reads SNHLY; CDR2 reads FYNNEI. The CDR3 coding sequence is TGTGCCAGCAGTCCTCAGGACAGGGGCGTCTCCAATGAGCAGTTCTTC. Its protein is CASSPQDRGVSNEQFF.

V and J are TRBV6-6 and TRBJ1-2; D not certain. Germline V gives CDR1 MNHNY, CDR2 SVGAGI (reference sequence). The CDR3 loop spans 14 amino acids. V was trimmed by 5 bases and J by 6 bases, leaving 16 bases between them. CDR3 protein: CASSPIRGMDGYTF. The CDR3 DNA is TGTGCCAGCAGTCCTATTCGGGGAATGGATGGCTACACCTTC.

This clone has a single count. The chain employs TRBV7-2 and TRBJ2-1; 9 bases map to TRBD2. This CDR3 is built from 15 residues. The V and J ends lost 5 bases and 9 bases, in that order; junction bases with no gene match: 11. Germline V CDR1 and CDR2: SGHTA, FQGNSA. The CDR3 DNA is TGTGCCAGCAGCCCCAGGCCAGCGGGGGGATCTGAGCAGTTCTTC. Residues: CASSPRPAGGSEQFF.

This sequence joins TRBV2 and TRBJ1-3; D gene uncertain. V was shortened by 6 bases and J by 2 bases, with 14 bases between the two germline ends. CDR3 length equals 15 residues. In germline, CDR1 is SNHLY, CDR2 FYNNEI. The CDR3 reads CASSRTSGTGNTIYF. The CDR3, as DNA: TGTGCCAGCAGCAGGACGTCTGGAACTGGAAACACCATATATTTT. The full variable domain, rest sourced from reference TRBV2 and TRBJ1-3, is EPEVTQTPSHQVTQMGQEVILRCVPISNHLYFYWYRQILGQKVEFLVSFYNNEISEKSEIFDDQFSVERPDGSNFTLKIRSTKLEDSAMYFCASSRTSGTGNTIYFGEGSWLTVV.

The chain uses TRBV28 and TRBJ2-4, with 7 nucleotides matching TRBD1. The CDR3 covers 19 residues. Germline CDR1 and CDR2: MDHEN and SYDVKM. V shed 7 bases, J shed 0 bases, and the junction held 18 bases outside the gene matches. The chain's CDR3 is CASTPRGLRLAVAKNIQYF. The CDR3 DNA sequence: TGTGCCAGCACCCCTAGGGGGCTAAGGCTAGCTGTAGCCAAAAACATTCAGTACTTC. The entire variable domain, with the rest obtained from reference TRBV28 and TRBJ2-4, is as follows: DVKVTQSSRYLVKRTGEKVFLECVQDMDHENMFWYRQDPGLGLRLIYFSYDVKMKEKGDIPEGYSVSREKKERFSLILESASTNQTSMYLCASTPRGLRLAVAKNIQYFGAGTRLSVL.

V is TRBV30 and J is TRBJ1-4; TRBD1 matches at 9 bases. CDR3 length: 16 residues. Trimming cost V 3 bases and J 6 bases; bases outside gene matches: 11. Germline CDR1 is GTSNPN and CDR2 is SVGIG (reference sequence). CDR3 nucleotides: TGTGCCTGGAGCCCTACCGGCAGACAGGGGGATGAAAAACTGTTTTTT. This encodes CAWSPTGRQGDEKLFF.

The genes are TRBV30 and TRBJ2-5, with D perhaps TRBD2 (6 bases). In germline, CDR1 is GTSNPN, CDR2 SVGIG (reference sequence). The CDR3 contains 11 residues. V gave up 5 bases and J gave up 5 bases, with 9 bases separating them. CDR3 sequence: CAWSSAETQYF. The CDR3 DNA follows: TGTGCCTGGTCTAGCGCGGAGACCCAGTACTTC.

This rearrangement joins TRBV2 to TRBJ1-4; weak D call: TRBD1 (5 bases). In germline, CDR1 is SNHLY, CDR2 FYNNEI. V shed 3 bases and J shed 8 bases, with 10 bases lying between them. This CDR3 contains 13 residues. DNA for the CDR3: TGTGCCAGCAGTGAGGGTTGGGGCGAAAAACTGTTTTTT. Translated: CASSEGWGEKLFF.

The chain is built from TRBV19 and TRBJ1-1; tentatively, D is TRBD1 (5 bases). Germline CDR1 reads LNHDA; CDR2 reads SQIVND (reference sequence). Deletions cut 4 bases from V and 5 bases from J, with 11 bases between. The CDR3 length is 13 residues. The CDR3 DNA is TGTGCCAGTAGTAGCCAGGGAGAGACTGAAGCTTTCTTT. This sequence encodes CASSSQGETEAFF.

The V gene is TRBV4-1, the J gene TRBJ2-6; 8 bases are shared with TRBD1. V trimming: 4 bases; J trimming: 2 bases; junction bases outside the gene matches: 4. This CDR3 has 16 residues. From germline, CDR1 is MGHRA and CDR2 YSYEKL. Here the CDR3 reads CASSLLDRAGANVLTF. CDR3 coding DNA: TGCGCCAGCAGCCTTTTGGACAGGGCTGGGGCCAACGTCCTGACTTTC.

This chain uses TRBV5-6 with TRBJ2-7, with D tentatively TRBD1 or TRBD2 (6 bases each). From germline, CDR1 is SGHDT and CDR2 YYEEEE. The CDR3 consists of 19 residues. Trimming took 1 base from V and 3 from J, leaving 26 bases between them. The CDR3 coding sequence is TGTGCCAGCAGCTTGTTGGGCGGCGGTGGGGGGACAAACAACTACGAGCAGTACTTC. This codes for CASSLLGGGGGTNNYEQYF. The complete variable domain, with remaining parts taken from reference TRBV5-6 and TRBJ2-7, reads DAGVTQSPTHLIKTRGQQVTLRCSPKSGHDTVSWYQQALGQGPQFIFQYYEEEERQRGNFPDRFSGHQFPNYSSELNVNALLLGDSALYLCASSLLGGGGGTNNYEQYFGPGTRLTVT.

The chain is built from TRBV2 and TRBJ2-3, with 15 bases lining up with TRBD2. V gave up 7 bases and J gave up 7 bases; unmatched junction bases: 12. Germline V gene lookup returns CDR1 SNHLY and CDR2 FYNNEI. The length of the CDR3 is 17 residues. The CDR3 nucleotides are TGTGCCAGCAACTCTGGGACTAGCGGGAGGAGGGGGAATACGCAGTATTTT. Translation: CASNSGTSGRRGNTQYF.